This T cell receptor beta chain is drawn from a study of T cell changes during pregnancy in multiple sclerosis (dated by TCRdb to the late 2010s). Regarding the study in general: In women with multiple sclerosis, the researchers looked at how the T cell repertoire shifted as pregnancy progressed.

The germline ends are 10 bases apart after V is trimmed by 1 base and J by 4 bases. The cysteine opens and the phenylalanine closes a CDR3 of 14 amino acids. Here the CDR3 DNA is all that survives: 42 bases in frame from base 1. The germline V gene sets CDR1 to SGHDN and CDR2 to FVKESK. Details on this clone: What antigen it recognizes has not been identified. Nothing much larger sits one base from this clone, and base qualities are not available.

Libraries were built with the immunoSEQ multiplex PCR assay. TCRdb mirrors the immuneACCESS table, restricted to in-frame sequences. Some clones are absent from its copies; in checked studies, under half trace to an unresolved V gene, and the reason for the others is unknown. The sample contains more than 25,000 clones, roughly 89% of them found a single time. Of the sample, about 4.3% falls within the top ten clones. This clonotype was sampled from a female donor in good health, enrolled as a control in a pregnancy study. This sequence uses TRBV14 and TRBJ1-1; TRBD1 could be the D gene, as 6 bases match. Specimen: CD8+ T cells from peripheral blood mononuclear cells, collected in the second trimester of pregnancy. The CDR3 amino acid sequence is: CASSQARGITEAFF. The nucleotide sequence reads TGTGCCAGCAGCCAAGCTAGGGGGATCACTGAAGCTTTCTTT.